This TCR beta chain was found in a study of T-cell reconstitution after alpha-beta-depleted transplantation in children. As for this clonotype: Its antigen is still unknown.

TCRbeta library construction was performed incorporating unique molecular identifiers. TCRdb reanalysed the PCR reads using MiXCR and keeps one entry per CDR3 protein. The table shows 250,000 to 300,000 distinct CDR3 sequences, with 6% to 10% occurring only once. Overall study findings and caveats: A year had passed since transplant, and T-cell counts and diversity by then came mostly from newly produced T cells.

This sample comprised peripheral blood, obtained 360 days after TCRalphabeta/CD19-depleted stem cell transplant. The sequence was collected from a female patient younger than 10 who had a stem cell transplant for Fanconi anemia, so the T cells may come from the graft donor.

The CDR3 reads CAWRIGSGTDTQYF. The CDR3 coding sequence is TGTGCCTGGAGAATTGGGTCGGGCACAGATACGCAGTATTTT. The chain links TRBV30 to TRBJ2-3; D gene uncertain. Germline CDR1 is GTSNPN and CDR2 is SVGIG (reference sequence). V was cut by 3 bases and J by 1 base, with 11 bases left in between. The CDR3 loop spans 14 amino acids.